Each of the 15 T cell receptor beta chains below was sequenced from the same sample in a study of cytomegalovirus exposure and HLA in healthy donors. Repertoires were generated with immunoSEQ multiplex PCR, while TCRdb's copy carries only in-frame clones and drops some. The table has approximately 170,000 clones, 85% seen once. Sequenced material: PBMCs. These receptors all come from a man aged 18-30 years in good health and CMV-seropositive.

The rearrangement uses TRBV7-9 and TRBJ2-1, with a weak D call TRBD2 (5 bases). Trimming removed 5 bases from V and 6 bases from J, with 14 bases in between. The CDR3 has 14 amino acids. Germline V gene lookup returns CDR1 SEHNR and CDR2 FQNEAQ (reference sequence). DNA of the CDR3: TGTGCCAGCAGCCCCAGCGAACGGGGCAATGAGCAGTTCTTC. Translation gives CASSPSERGNEQFF.

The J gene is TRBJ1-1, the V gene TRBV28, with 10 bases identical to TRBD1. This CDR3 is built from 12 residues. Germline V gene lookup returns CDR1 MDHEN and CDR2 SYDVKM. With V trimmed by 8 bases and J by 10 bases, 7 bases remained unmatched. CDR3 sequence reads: CASDSGTGVAFF. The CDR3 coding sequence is TGTGCCAGCGATTCCGGGACAGGGGTAGCTTTCTTT.

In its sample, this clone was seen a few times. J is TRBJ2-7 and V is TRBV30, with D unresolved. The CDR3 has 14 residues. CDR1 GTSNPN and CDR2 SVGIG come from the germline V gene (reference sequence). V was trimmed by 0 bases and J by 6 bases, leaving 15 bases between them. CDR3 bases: TGTGCCTGGAGTGTACCCCTGACTGGTCCCGAGCAGTACTTC. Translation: CAWSVPLTGPEQYF. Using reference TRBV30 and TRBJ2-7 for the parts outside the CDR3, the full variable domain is SQTIHQWPATLVQPVGSPLSLECTVEGTSNPNLYWYRQAAGRGLQLLFYSVGIGQISSEVPQNLSASRPQDRQFILSSKKLLLSDSGFYLCAWSVPLTGPEQYFGPGTRLTVT.

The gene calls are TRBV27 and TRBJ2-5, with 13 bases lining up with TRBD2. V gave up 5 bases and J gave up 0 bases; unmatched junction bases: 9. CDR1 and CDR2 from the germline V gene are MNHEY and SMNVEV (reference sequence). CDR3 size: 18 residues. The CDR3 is CASSPGLAGAQYQETQYF. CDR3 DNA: TGTGCCAGCAGTCCTGGACTAGCGGGGGCCCAGTACCAAGAGACCCAGTACTTC.

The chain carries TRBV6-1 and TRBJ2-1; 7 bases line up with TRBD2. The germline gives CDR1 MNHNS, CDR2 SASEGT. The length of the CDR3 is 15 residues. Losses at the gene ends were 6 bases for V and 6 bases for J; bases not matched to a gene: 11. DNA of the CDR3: TGTGCCAGCAGCTCTAGTATGGCTAGCGGCAATGAGCAGTTCTTC. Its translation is CASSSSMASGNEQFF.

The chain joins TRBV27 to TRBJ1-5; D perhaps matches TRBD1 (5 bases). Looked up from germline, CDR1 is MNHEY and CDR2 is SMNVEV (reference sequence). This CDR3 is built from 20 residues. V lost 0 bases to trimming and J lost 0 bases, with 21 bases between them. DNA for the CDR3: TGTGCCAGCAGTTTATCTTGGGTTGGCAGCGGGGGAGGTAGCAATCAGCCCCAGCATTTT. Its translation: CASSLSWVGSGGGSNQPQHF.

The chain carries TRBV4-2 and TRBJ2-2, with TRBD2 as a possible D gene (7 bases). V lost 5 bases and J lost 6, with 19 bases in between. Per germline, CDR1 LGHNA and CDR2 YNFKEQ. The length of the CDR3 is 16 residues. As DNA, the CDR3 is TGTGCCAGCAGCTCTACCGAGGGGGGGCGGGCCGGGGAGCTGTTTTTT. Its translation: CASSSTEGGRAGELFF.

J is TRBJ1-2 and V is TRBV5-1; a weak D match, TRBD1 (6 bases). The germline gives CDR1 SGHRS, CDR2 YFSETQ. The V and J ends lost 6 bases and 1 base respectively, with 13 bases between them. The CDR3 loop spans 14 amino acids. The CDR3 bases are TGCGCCAGCACCCTTCAGGACAGTAACTATGGCTACACCTTC. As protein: CASTLQDSNYGYTF.

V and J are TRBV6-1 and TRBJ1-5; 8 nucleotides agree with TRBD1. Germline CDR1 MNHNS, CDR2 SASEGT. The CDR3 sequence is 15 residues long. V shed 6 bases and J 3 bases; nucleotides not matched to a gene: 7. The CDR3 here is CASSQTGADNQPQHF. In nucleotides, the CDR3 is TGTGCCAGCAGCCAGACAGGGGCTGACAATCAGCCCCAGCATTTT.

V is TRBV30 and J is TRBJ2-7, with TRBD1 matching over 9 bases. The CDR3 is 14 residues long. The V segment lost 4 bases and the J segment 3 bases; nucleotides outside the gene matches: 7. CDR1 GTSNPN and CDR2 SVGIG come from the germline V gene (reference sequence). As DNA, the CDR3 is TGTGCCTGGAAGCCGGGACAGGGTGACTACGAGCAGTACTTC. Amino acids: CAWKPGQGDYEQYF.

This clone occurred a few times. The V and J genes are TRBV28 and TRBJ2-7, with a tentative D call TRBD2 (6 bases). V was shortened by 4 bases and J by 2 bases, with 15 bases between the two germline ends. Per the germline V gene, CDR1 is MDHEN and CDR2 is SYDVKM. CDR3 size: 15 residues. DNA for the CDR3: TGTGCCAGCAGTTCCCCGACTAGTCACCCCTACGAGCAGTACTTC. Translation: CASSSPTSHPYEQYF.

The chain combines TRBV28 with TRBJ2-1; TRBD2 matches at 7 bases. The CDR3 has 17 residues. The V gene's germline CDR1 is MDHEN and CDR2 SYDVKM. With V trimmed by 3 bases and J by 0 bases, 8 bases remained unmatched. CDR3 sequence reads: CASSLFSRGSSYNEQFF. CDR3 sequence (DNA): TGTGCCAGCAGTTTGTTCTCCCGCGGGAGCTCCTACAATGAGCAGTTCTTC.

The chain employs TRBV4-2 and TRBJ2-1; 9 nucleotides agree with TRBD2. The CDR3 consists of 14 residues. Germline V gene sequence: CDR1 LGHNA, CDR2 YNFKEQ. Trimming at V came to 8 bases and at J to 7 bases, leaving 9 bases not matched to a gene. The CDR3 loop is CASGPAGGQNEQFF. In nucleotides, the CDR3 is TGTGCCAGCGGTCCGGCGGGGGGGCAAAATGAGCAGTTCTTC.

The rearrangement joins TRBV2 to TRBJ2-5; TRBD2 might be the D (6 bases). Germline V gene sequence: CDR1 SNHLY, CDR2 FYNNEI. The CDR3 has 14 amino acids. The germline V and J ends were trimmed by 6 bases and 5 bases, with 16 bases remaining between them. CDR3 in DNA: TGTGCCAGCAGCGGCGGGGCCCTTGGTGAGACCCAGTACTTC. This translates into CASSGGALGETQYF.

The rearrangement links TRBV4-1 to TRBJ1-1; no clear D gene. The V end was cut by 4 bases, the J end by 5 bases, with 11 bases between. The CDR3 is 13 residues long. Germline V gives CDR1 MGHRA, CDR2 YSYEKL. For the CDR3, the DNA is TGCGCCAGCAGCCCGAGCCCCACGACTGAAGCTTTCTTT. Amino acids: CASSPSPTTEAFF.